This T cell receptor beta chain was found in a study of molecular identifiers for immune sequencing clone quantification. Germline CDR1 reads SGHDT; CDR2 reads YYEEEE. The V gene lost 0 bases and the J gene lost 0 bases, with 23 bases spanning the gap. The length of the CDR3 is 20 residues. From the PCR reads, TCRdb called clonotypes with MiXCR, one entry per CDR3 protein. Of 460,000 or so distinct CDR3 sequences listed, over 20% were seen once; the top ten hold 0.7% to 1%. Many counts were recorded for this clonotype. This receptor was taken from a human donor in good health. Some libraries in this study had Jurkat cell RNA spiked in. Source material: naive CD8+ T cells from blood, with Jurkat cell RNA spiked in. Subset specified: FACS-sorted CD8+CD4-CCR7+CD45RA+ naive T cells. The chain combines TRBV5-6 with TRBJ2-3, with D maybe TRBD2 (6 bases). Here the CDR3 reads CASSLVSEAGPPGSTDTQYF. The CDR3 bases are TGTGCCAGCAGCTTGGTTTCTGAGGCGGGGCCTCCCGGTAGCACAGATACGCAGTATTTT.